This entry concerns a single T cell receptor beta chain. Its antigen is not identified. CDR3 size: 16 residues. Per the germline V gene, CDR1 is GTSNPN and CDR2 is SVGIG (reference sequence). Trimming cost V 0 bases and J 0 bases, with 12 bases left between them. This record belongs to a study of cytomegalovirus exposure and HLA in healthy donors. Primers for the PCR totalled 60 Vbeta and 13 Jbeta. Some clones are missing from TCRdb's copy, which holds only in-frame ones; the method was immunoSEQ multiplex PCR. Of some 150,000 clones listed, 82% were seen once; the top ten hold just over 8%. General study results and limits: It was 164 TCR beta chains that were listed as cytomegalovirus-associated.

The material sequenced was PBMCs. The V and J genes are TRBV30 and TRBJ2-1, with a weak D call TRBD2 (6 bases). This sequence originates from a woman aged 50 to 65 in good health and CMV-seropositive. CDR3 region: CAWSVHRGTSYNEQFF. CDR3 bases: TGTGCCTGGAGTGTACACCGCGGGACCTCCTACAATGAGCAGTTCTTC.